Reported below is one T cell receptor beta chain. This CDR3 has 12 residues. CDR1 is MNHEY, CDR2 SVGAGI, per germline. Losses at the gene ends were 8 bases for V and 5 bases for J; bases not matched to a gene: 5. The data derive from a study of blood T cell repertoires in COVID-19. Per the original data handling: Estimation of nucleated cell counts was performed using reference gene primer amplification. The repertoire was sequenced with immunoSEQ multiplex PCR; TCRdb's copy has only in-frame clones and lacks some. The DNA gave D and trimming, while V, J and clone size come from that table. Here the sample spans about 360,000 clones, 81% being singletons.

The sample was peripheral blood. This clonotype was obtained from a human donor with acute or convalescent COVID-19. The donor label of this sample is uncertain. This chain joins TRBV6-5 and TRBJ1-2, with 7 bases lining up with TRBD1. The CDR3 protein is CASGTGDYGYTF. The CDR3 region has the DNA TGTGCCAGCGGAACAGGGGATTATGGCTACACCTTC.